One sample yielded the 21 T cell receptor beta chains listed below, sequenced in a study of T cells after posttransplantation cyclophosphamide. Measured with immunoSEQ multiplex PCR; TCRdb has only the in-frame clones, and not every one. The sample contains about 5,400 clones, none of them singletons. A marrow graft followed busulfan-fludarabine conditioning, with cyclophosphamide on days +3 and +4. This specimen was PBMCs, taken after allogeneic stem cell transplant with posttransplant cyclophosphamide. These TCRs come from a female patient in her 30s who received an allogeneic stem cell transplant from an unrelated donor, was CMV-positive, and had acute and chronic GVHD. Some T cells may be the graft donor's.

This clone appeared many times. CDR3 sequence reads: CASRRRQAGYEQYF. Here the CDR3 DNA reads TGTGCCAGCAGACGTCGACAGGCAGGCTACGAGCAGTACTTC. This chain joins TRBV27 and TRBJ2-7; possibly TRBD1 for D (6 bases). Germline values: CDR1 MNHEY, CDR2 SMNVEV (reference sequence). Trimming stripped 6 bases from V and 3 bases from J, with 15 bases between. The CDR3 contains 14 residues.

About this clone itself: This specimen includes other DNA sequences encoding the same CDR3. V and J are TRBV4-1 and TRBJ2-7; 9 positions match TRBD1. Looked up from germline, CDR1 is MGHRA and CDR2 is YSYEKL. V gave up 6 bases and J gave up 2 bases; unmatched junction bases: 11. This CDR3 spans 16 amino acids. The CDR3 region has the DNA TGCGCCAGCAGTAGGGGGCCAGGACAGGGGACCTACGAGCAGTACTTC. It yields the protein CASSRGPGQGTYEQYF.

This clone was seen a few times. The chain has TRBV4-3 and TRBJ2-1; 11 nucleotides agree with TRBD2. This CDR3 has 16 residues. V trimming: 4 bases; J trimming: 9 bases; junction bases outside the gene matches: 11. CDR1 and CDR2 (germline): LGHNA, YSLEER. DNA of the CDR3: TGCGCCAGCAGCCCAGTTCCTAGCGGGAGGATCGGTGAGCAGTTCTTC. It translates to CASSPVPSGRIGEQFF.

This clone was picked up many times. J is TRBJ1-1 and V is TRBV19; the D gene is possibly TRBD1 (5 bases). CDR3 length: 17 residues. Germline loops: CDR1 LNHDA, CDR2 SQIVND (reference sequence). Trimming cost V 1 base and J 0 bases, with 15 bases left between them. The CDR3 protein is CASSIVAGLPMNTEAFF. CDR3 DNA: TGTGCCAGTAGTATAGTCGCAGGGCTTCCGATGAACACTGAAGCTTTCTTT.

This clone appeared many times. CDR3 coding DNA: TGTGCCAGTAGTATTGGGACAGGGGGATTTGGCTACACCTTC. Translated, it gives CASSIGTGGFGYTF. This sequence joins TRBV19 and TRBJ1-2, with 11 bases fitting TRBD1. The J segment lost 7 bases and the V segment lost 3 bases, leaving 4 bases of the junction unmatched. Germline assignment: CDR1 LNHDA and CDR2 SQIVND (reference sequence). There are 14 residues in the CDR3.

This clone was picked up many times. The genes are TRBV4-3 and TRBJ2-5; D gene unclear. The germline gives CDR1 LGHNA, CDR2 YSLEER. CDR3 length: 14 residues. V was cut by 4 bases and J by 1 base, with 10 bases left in between. The CDR3 spells CASSLSRGQETQYF. The DNA of the CDR3 is TGCGCCAGCAGCCTGAGTCGCGGCCAAGAGACCCAGTACTTC.

This clone has a count of ten or more. This chain joins TRBV18 and TRBJ2-7, with TRBD2 matching 10 bases. The CDR3 spans 15 residues. CDR1 KGHSH and CDR2 LQKENI come from the germline V gene. V gave up 1 base and J gave up 4 bases; unmatched junction bases: 4. For the CDR3, the DNA is TGTGCCAGCTCACCACGGGCTAGCGGGAGTTACGAGCAGTACTTC. Amino acid sequence: CASSPRASGSYEQYF.

By share, this clone ranks as medium-sized. At the DNA level, this CDR3 is encoded by other sequences in the same sample as well. The CDR3 loop reads CAWSSDRESEAFF. The CDR3 DNA reads as TGTGCCTGGAGTTCGGACAGGGAGTCGGAGGCTTTCTTT. This sequence joins TRBV30 and TRBJ1-1; TRBD1 matches at 8 bases. From germline, CDR1 is GTSNPN and CDR2 SVGIG (reference sequence). V lost 2 bases to trimming and J lost 11 bases; unmatched junction nucleotides: 10. The CDR3 runs 13 residues.

This clone has ten or more counts. The chain has TRBV5-8 and TRBJ2-3; the match to TRBD2 covers 11 bases. The germline CDR1 and CDR2 sequences are SGHTS and YDEGEE. This CDR3 comprises 14 residues. Losses at the gene ends were 2 bases for V and 4 bases for J; bases not matched to a gene: 0. In DNA form, the CDR3 reads TGTGCCAGCAGCTTACTAGCGGGAGCAGATACGCAGTATTTT. Amino acid sequence: CASSLLAGADTQYF.

This clone appeared many times. The CDR3 loop reads CASSSGTGPYNEQFF. In DNA form, the CDR3 reads TGTGCCAGCAGCTCCGGGACAGGGCCCTACAATGAGCAGTTCTTC. J is TRBJ2-1 and V is TRBV7-9; 9 positions match TRBD1. The trim removed 4 bases at V and 2 bases at J, leaving 3 bases unmatched. This CDR3 contains 15 residues. Per germline, CDR1 SEHNR and CDR2 FQNEAQ (reference sequence).

This clone was recorded many times. The chain uses TRBV27 and TRBJ1-5; D gene unclear. CDR3 length: 13 residues. Germline V gene sequence: CDR1 MNHEY, CDR2 SMNVEV (reference sequence). V was pared by 2 bases and J by 6 bases, with 8 bases between. CDR3 residues: CASSLEVGQPQHF. The CDR3 DNA reads TGTGCCAGCAGTTTAGAGGTTGGTCAGCCCCAGCATTTT.

This clone came up many times. V is TRBV2 and J is TRBJ1-1, with D maybe TRBD1 (5 bases). Germline CDR1 and CDR2: SNHLY and FYNNEI. There are 13 residues in the CDR3. The V gene lost 6 bases and the J gene lost 3 bases, with 11 bases spanning the gap. The CDR3 is CASSPRGYTEAFF. CDR3 coding DNA: TGTGCCAGCAGCCCCCGGGGGTACACTGAAGCTTTCTTT.

Ten or more counts support this clone. The DNA for the CDR3 is TGTGCCAGCAGCTTGATACGACGGGGGGACGAGCAGTACTTC. Translation gives CASSLIRRGDEQYF. The V gene is TRBV7-9, the J gene TRBJ2-7; 7 bases align to TRBD2. The CDR3 is 14 amino acids. With V trimmed by 3 bases and J by 5 bases, 7 bases remained unmatched. Germline assignment: CDR1 SEHNR and CDR2 FQNEAQ (reference sequence).

This clone was recorded many times. The chain employs TRBV19 and TRBJ2-3, with D unresolved. This CDR3 is 13 amino acids long. CDR1 LNHDA and CDR2 SQIVND come from the germline V gene (reference sequence). V was clipped by 3 bases and J by 1 base, with 5 bases between them. The CDR3 sequence is CASSIPGTDTQYF. DNA for the CDR3: TGTGCCAGTAGTATCCCAGGCACAGATACGCAGTATTTT.

This clone was detected many times. The V gene is TRBV4-2, the J gene TRBJ2-7, with a weak D call TRBD2 (6 bases). V was cut by 0 bases and J by 1 base, with 16 bases left in between. The CDR3 is 17 amino acids. Germline assignment: CDR1 LGHNA and CDR2 YNFKEQ. The CDR3 DNA is TGTGCCAGCAGCCAAGAAAGAGGAGCGGGTGAGTCCTACGAGCAGTACTTC. This gives the protein CASSQERGAGESYEQYF.

Only a few counts were recorded for this clone. The V gene is TRBV5-1, the J gene TRBJ2-5, with 8 nucleotides matching TRBD2. The CDR3 extends over 16 amino acids. With V trimmed by 10 bases and J by 4 bases, 18 bases remained unmatched. The V gene's germline CDR1 is SGHRS and CDR2 YFSETQ. The CDR3 is CAFGGDSGDKVETQYF. The CDR3 coding sequence is TGCGCCTTTGGGGGGGATAGCGGGGATAAGGTAGAGACCCAGTACTTC.

This clone was found many times. This CDR3 is CASSLGVGTVNEQYF. CDR3 in DNA: TGCGCCAGCAGCTTGGGGGTAGGGACAGTCAACGAGCAGTACTTC. This chain links TRBV5-1 with TRBJ2-7; 7 bases are a match to TRBD1. Germline loops: CDR1 SGHRS, CDR2 YFSETQ. This CDR3 has 15 amino acids. V lost 0 bases to trimming and J lost 5 bases; unmatched junction nucleotides: 8.

This clone was seen at least ten times. The chain uses TRBV5-1 and TRBJ2-7, with D possibly TRBD2 on 7 matching bases. Germline CDR1 is SGHRS and CDR2 is YFSETQ. With 0 bases removed from V and 5 bases from J, the gap between germline ends came to 9 bases. The CDR3 sequence is 13 residues long. This CDR3 is CASSLGGGDEQYF. The CDR3 coding sequence is TGCGCCAGCAGCTTGGGGGGGGGCGACGAGCAGTACTTC.

This clone was counted ten times or more. The chain links TRBV6-1 to TRBJ1-4; 7 positions agree with TRBD1. Germline trimming cut 3 bases from V and 7 bases from J; bases unmatched to any gene: 11. The germline V gene has CDR1 MNHNS and CDR2 SASEGT. The CDR3 has 16 residues. DNA of the CDR3: TGTGCCAGCAGTGATCACGTAAGGCAGGGGGGTGAAAAACTGTTTTTT. As protein: CASSDHVRQGGEKLFF.

This clone was seen repeatedly, ten times or more. V usage is TRBV9 and J usage is TRBJ1-5; 7 bases match TRBD1. V was clipped by 3 bases and J by 9 bases; unmatched bases: 6. The germline V gene has CDR1 SGDLS and CDR2 YYNGEE. This CDR3 is 13 amino acids long. CDR3 in amino acids: CASSEGQTGPQHF. Here the CDR3 DNA reads TGTGCCAGCAGCGAGGGACAGACAGGGCCCCAGCATTTT.

This clone was counted at least ten times. At one of its ends the junction is not consistent with the germline gene, which may arise from a read error. J is TRBJ2-5 and V is TRBV7-7; tentatively, D is TRBD1 (5 bases). This CDR3 is 14 amino acids long. Germline CDR1 and CDR2: SSHAT and FNYEAQ (reference sequence). For the CDR3, the DNA is TGTGCTAGCAGCCCGGCAGGGTTCCAAGAGACCCAGTACTTC. Translating it yields CASSPAGFQETQYF.